The clone carrying this T cell receptor beta chain has only one observation. The antigen is unknown. The PCR had 60 Vbeta and 13 Jbeta primers. Only in-frame clones appear in the TCRdb table, and some are missing; sequencing was by immunoSEQ multiplex PCR. The profile shows 100,000 or so clones, approximately 80% of them singletons. This record belongs to a study of cytomegalovirus exposure and HLA in healthy donors. Study-level points and caveats: When presence/absence was analysed, sequencing depth was taken to be roughly uniform across donors. The study had only CMV serostatus as immune exposure information.

Nominally healthy donors were sampled, though unrecorded immune exposures were likely. The CDR3 sequence is 15 residues long. Germline CDR1 MDHEN, CDR2 SYDVKM. V shed 3 bases and J shed 6 bases, with 15 bases lying between them. Sequenced input: PBMCs. The chain uses TRBV28 and TRBJ1-5; D is perhaps TRBD1 (6 bases). The source is a man aged 25 to 40 in good health and CMV-seropositive. This CDR3 reads CASSFVTGSPQPQHF. The CDR3 DNA is TGTGCCAGCAGTTTTGTAACAGGGTCCCCTCAGCCCCAGCATTTT.